This T cell receptor beta chain originates from a study of a mutant IDH1 vaccine in newly diagnosed glioma. Study summary: Either 4-6 weeks after radiotherapy alone or alongside temozolomide, vaccination was begun. Patients under treatment included approximately 62% males and around 38% females and had a mean age of approximately 44 years. Pretreatment consisted of radiotherapy, temozolomide, or both, with most receiving both.

Indicated time point: week 47, end of study. Topical imiquimod was applied with each vaccine dose, which held 300 ug of mutant IDH1 20-mer peptide. Sequencing was performed with immunoSEQ multiplex PCR; in TCRdb, only in-frame clones are kept and a portion is missing. The sample yields approximately 80,000 clones, 75% to 85% seen once. Study-wide results and caveats: Induction of immune responses by the vaccine occurred in roughly 93% of patients.

As to this clone: Its antigen is unknown.

The CDR3 is 18 residues long. CDR1 and CDR2 (germline): SGHRS, YFSETQ. With 3 bases clipped from V and 0 bases from J, the junction kept 5 bases outside the gene matches. This chain joins TRBV5-1 and TRBJ2-2; the match to TRBD2 covers 13 bases. Sample: PBMCs, taken from a glioma patient whose treatment included an IDH1 peptide vaccine. The TCR sequence derives from a man aged 40-49 years with glioma. This CDR3 is CASSSQGLAGPNTGELFF. DNA of the CDR3: TGCGCCAGCAGCTCTCAGGGACTAGCGGGACCGAACACCGGGGAGCTGTTTTTT.